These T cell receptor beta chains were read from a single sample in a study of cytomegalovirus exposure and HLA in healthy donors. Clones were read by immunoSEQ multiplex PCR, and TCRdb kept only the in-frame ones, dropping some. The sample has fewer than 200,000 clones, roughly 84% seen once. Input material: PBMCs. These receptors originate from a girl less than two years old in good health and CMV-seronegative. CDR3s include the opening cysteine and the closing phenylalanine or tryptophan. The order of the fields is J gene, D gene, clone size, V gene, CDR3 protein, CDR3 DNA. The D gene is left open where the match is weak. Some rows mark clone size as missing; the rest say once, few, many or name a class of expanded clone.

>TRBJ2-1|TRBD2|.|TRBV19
CASASGGTYNEQFF
TGTGCCAGTGCTAGCGGGGGGACATACAATGAGCAGTTCTTC
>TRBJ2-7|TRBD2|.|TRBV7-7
CASSRRPGLAGGNEQYF
TGTGCCAGCAGCCGCCGACCAGGCCTAGCGGGAGGAAACGAGCAGTACTTC
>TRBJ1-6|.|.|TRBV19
CASSISGQENSPLHF
TGTGCCAGTAGTATTAGCGGTCAGGAGAATTCACCCCTCCACTTT
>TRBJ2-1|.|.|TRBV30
CAWRPPRATYNEQFF
TGTGCCTGGAGGCCTCCCAGGGCTACCTACAATGAGCAGTTCTTC
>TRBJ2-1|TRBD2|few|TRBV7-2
CASSLVYLAGGYNEQFF
TGTGCCAGCAGCTTAGTGTATCTAGCGGGGGGGTACAATGAGCAGTTCTTC
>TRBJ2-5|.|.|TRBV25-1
CASSEPAPLQETQYF
TGTGCCAGCAGTGAACCCGCCCCACTCCAAGAGACCCAGTACTTC
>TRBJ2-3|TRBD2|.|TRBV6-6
CASSYTGGRTDTQYF
TGTGCCAGCAGTTACACGGGGGGGCGGACAGATACGCAGTATTTT
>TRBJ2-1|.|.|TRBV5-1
CASSWTDSYNEQFF
TGCGCCAGCAGCTGGACTGATTCCTACAATGAGCAGTTCTTC
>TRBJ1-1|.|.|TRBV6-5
CASSYRARGTEAFF
TGTGCCAGCAGTTACAGGGCCCGGGGCACTGAAGCTTTCTTT
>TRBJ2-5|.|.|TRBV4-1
CASSQDLTSQGFVGTQYF
TGCGCCAGCAGCCAAGATCTGACCTCCCAGGGATTCGTGGGGACCCAGTACTTC
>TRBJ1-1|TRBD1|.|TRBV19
CASRGDRVEAFF
TGTGCCAGTAGGGGGGACAGGGTTGAAGCTTTCTTT
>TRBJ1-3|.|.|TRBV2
CASTRTDSGNTIYF
TGTGCCAGCACACGGACAGACTCTGGAAACACCATATATTTT
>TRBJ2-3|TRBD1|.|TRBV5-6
CASSLTGSTRTDTQYF
TGTGCCAGCAGCCTGACAGGGAGTACAAGGACAGATACGCAGTATTTT
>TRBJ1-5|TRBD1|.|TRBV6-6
CASSLGQGSNQPQHF
TGTGCCAGCAGTTTGGGACAGGGAAGCAATCAGCCCCAGCATTTT
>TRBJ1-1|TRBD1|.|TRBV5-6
CASSLLGQGVNTEAFF
TGTGCCAGCAGCCTCCTCGGACAGGGAGTGAACACTGAAGCTTTCTTT
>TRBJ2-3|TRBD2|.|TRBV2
CASSGASGSVDTQYF
TGTGCCAGCAGTGGGGCTAGCGGGAGCGTAGATACGCAGTATTTT
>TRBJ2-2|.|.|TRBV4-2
CASSQEVPWISGNYGELFF
TGTGCCAGCAGCCAAGAAGTCCCTTGGATTAGCGGAAACTACGGGGAGCTGTTTTTT
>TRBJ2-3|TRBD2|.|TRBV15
CATSSLASGRSLTDTQYF
TGTGCCACCAGCAGTCTGGCTAGCGGGAGGTCGTTGACAGATACGCAGTATTTT
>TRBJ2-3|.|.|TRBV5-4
CASSLARDIADTQYF
TGTGCCAGCAGCTTGGCCAGGGACATAGCAGATACGCAGTATTTT
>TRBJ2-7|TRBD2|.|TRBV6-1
CASSRTSGDEQYF
TGTGCCAGCAGCCGGACTAGCGGGGACGAGCAGTACTTC
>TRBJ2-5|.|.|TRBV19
CASSRSLGAETQYF
TGTGCCAGTAGTCGGTCGCTTGGGGCAGAGACCCAGTACTTC
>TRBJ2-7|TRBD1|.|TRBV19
CASGTGVYEQYF
TGTGCCAGTGGGACAGGGGTCTACGAGCAGTACTTC
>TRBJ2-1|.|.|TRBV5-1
CASSHYPSYNEQFF
TGCGCCAGCAGCCACTACCCCTCCTACAATGAGCAGTTCTTC
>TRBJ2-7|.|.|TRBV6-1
CASRIVHSSVYEQYF
TGTGCCAGCAGGATCGTACACTCGAGCGTCTACGAGCAGTACTTC
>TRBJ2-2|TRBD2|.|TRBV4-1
CASSQVSGGLTGELFF
TGCGCCAGCAGCCAAGTCTCGGGGGGGTTGACCGGGGAGCTGTTTTTT
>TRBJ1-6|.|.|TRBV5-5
CASSLAGLSNRENGSPLHF
TGTGCCAGCAGCTTGGCTGGTCTGTCGAACAGGGAGAATGGTTCACCCCTCCACTTT
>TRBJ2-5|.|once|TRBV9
CASSARGGETQYF
TGTGCCAGCAGCGCGAGGGGGGGTGAGACCCAGTACTTC
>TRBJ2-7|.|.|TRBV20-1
CSAAGAYEQYF
TGCAGTGCTGCAGGGGCCTACGAGCAGTACTTC
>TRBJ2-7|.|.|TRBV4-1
CASSAVGGSYEQYF
TGCGCCAGCAGCGCGGTAGGGGGTTCCTACGAGCAGTACTTC
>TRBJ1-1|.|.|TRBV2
CASTREGASDEAFF
TGTGCCAGCACCCGAGAAGGGGCGTCTGATGAAGCTTTCTTT
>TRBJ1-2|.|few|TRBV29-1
CSVDTGGEGYTF
TGCAGCGTCGATACTGGAGGGGAGGGCTACACCTTC
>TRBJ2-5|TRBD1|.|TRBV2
CASSPTGYQETQYF
TGTGCCAGCAGTCCGACAGGGTACCAAGAGACCCAGTACTTC
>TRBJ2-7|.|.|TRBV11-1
CASSPPGNPYEQYF
TGTGCCAGCAGCCCCCCGGGTAACCCCTACGAGCAGTACTTC
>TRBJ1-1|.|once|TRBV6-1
CASSPGLRNTEAFF
TGTGCCAGCAGTCCGGGACTTCGGAACACTGAAGCTTTCTTT
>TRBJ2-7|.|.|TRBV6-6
CASSYGSRYSYEQYF
TGTGCCAGCAGTTACGGGAGCAGGTACTCCTACGAGCAGTACTTC